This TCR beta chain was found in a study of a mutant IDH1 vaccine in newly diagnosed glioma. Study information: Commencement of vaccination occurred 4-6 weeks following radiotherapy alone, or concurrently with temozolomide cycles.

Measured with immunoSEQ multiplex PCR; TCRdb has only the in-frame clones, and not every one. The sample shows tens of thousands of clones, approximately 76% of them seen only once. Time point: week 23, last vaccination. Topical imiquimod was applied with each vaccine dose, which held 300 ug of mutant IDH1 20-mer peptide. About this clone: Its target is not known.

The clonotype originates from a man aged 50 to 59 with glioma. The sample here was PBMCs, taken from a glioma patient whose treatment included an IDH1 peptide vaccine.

The CDR3 is CATRDRGETQYF. The CDR3 nucleotides are TGTGCCACCCGAGACAGGGGCGAGACCCAGTACTTC. The V and J genes are TRBV2 and TRBJ2-5, with 8 bases that match TRBD1. With V trimmed by 10 bases and J by 5 bases, 6 bases remained unmatched. CDR3 length: 12 amino acids. The germline V gene encodes CDR1 SNHLY and CDR2 FYNNEI.